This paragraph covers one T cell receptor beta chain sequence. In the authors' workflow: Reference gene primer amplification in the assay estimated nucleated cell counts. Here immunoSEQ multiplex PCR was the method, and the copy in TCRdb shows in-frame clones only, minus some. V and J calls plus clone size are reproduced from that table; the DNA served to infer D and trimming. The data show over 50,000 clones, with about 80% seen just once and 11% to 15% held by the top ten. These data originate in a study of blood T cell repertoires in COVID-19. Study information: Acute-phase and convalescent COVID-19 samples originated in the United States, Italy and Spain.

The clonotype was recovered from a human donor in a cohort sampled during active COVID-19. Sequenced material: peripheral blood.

The CDR3 region is CASSLGGTNLNTGELFF. DNA for the CDR3: TGCGCCAGCAGCTTGGGTGGGACTAACTTAAACACCGGGGAGCTGTTTTTT. This rearrangement joins TRBV5-1 to TRBJ2-2; 7 positions agree with TRBD2. Germline-derived CDR1 and CDR2 are SGHRS and YFSETQ. There are 17 residues in the CDR3. V shed 0 bases, J shed 2 bases, and the junction held 7 bases outside the gene matches. The full variable domain, in which reference TRBV5-1 and TRBJ2-2 provide the parts outside the CDR3, is KAGVTQTPRYLIKTRGQQVTLSCSPISGHRSVSWYQQTPGQGLQFLFEYFSETQRNKGNFPGRFSGRQFSNSRSEMNVSTLELGDSALYLCASSLGGTNLNTGELFFGEGSRLTVL.